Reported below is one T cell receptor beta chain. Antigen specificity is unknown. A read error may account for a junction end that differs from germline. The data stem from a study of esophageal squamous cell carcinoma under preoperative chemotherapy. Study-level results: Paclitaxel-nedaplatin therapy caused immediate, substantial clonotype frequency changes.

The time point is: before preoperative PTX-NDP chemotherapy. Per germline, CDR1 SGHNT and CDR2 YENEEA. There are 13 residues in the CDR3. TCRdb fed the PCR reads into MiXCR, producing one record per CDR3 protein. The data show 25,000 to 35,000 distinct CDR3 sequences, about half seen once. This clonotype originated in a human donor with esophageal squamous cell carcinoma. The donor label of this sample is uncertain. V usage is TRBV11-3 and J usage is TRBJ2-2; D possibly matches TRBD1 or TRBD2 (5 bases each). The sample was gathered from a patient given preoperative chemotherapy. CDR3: CASRVVDPGALFF. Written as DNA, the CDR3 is TGTGCCAGCAGGGTAGTTGACCCCGGGGCGCTGTTTTTT.